These 20 T cell receptor beta chains share one sample of origin, sequenced in a study of response to subunit inactivated influenza vaccine. TCRdb analysed the RT-PCR reads with MiXCR anew, one entry per CDR3 protein. The data hold approximately 520,000 distinct CDR3 sequences, with 16% observed a single time. Source: CD4+ T cells sorted from PBMCs, taken about 24 months after vaccination. These receptors all come from a man between 50 and 70 years old who received an inactivated influenza vaccine.

This clonotype was found many times. The CDR3 loop is CASSLVGDGNQPQHF. As DNA, the CDR3 is TGTGCCAGCAGCTTAGTTGGGGACGGTAATCAGCCCCAGCATTTT. The V gene is TRBV7-2, the J gene TRBJ1-5; weak D call: TRBD1 (5 bases). The length of the CDR3 is 15 residues. V lost 1 base to trimming and J lost 4 bases, with 11 bases between them. CDR1 and CDR2 from the germline V gene are SGHTA and FQGNSA.

In this sample, this clonotype turned up a few times. This chain joins TRBV5-1 and TRBJ2-3, with TRBD1 as a possible D gene (6 bases). V was cut by 3 bases and J by 0 bases, with 14 bases left in between. The CDR3 extends over 16 amino acids. CDR1 is SGHRS, CDR2 YFSETQ, per germline. CDR3 bases: TGCGCCAGCAGCTACTACGGGACAAAGAGCACAGATACGCAGTATTTT. This gives the protein CASSYYGTKSTDTQYF. Filled out from reference TRBV5-1 and TRBJ2-3, the complete variable domain reads KAGVTQTPRYLIKTRGQQVTLSCSPISGHRSVSWYQQTPGQGLQFLFEYFSETQRNKGNFPGRFSGRQFSNSRSEMNVSTLELGDSALYLCASSYYGTKSTDTQYFGPGTRLTVL.

The chain joins TRBV7-2 to TRBJ2-2, with 10 nucleotides matching TRBD1. This CDR3 comprises 16 residues. The ends lost 4 bases at V and 2 bases at J; junction bases unmatched: 4. Germline values: CDR1 SGHTA, CDR2 FQGNSA. The CDR3 DNA is TGTGCCAGCAGCTCGACAGGGGGCCTCAACACCGGGGAGCTGTTTTTT. Encoded protein: CASSSTGGLNTGELFF.

This clonotype is a singleton in its sample. The J gene is TRBJ2-2, the V gene TRBV20-1; D uncertain. This CDR3 contains 14 residues. Trimming took off 1 base at V and 4 bases at J, with 10 bases between the two ends. The germline V gene encodes CDR1 DFQATT and CDR2 SNEGSKA (reference sequence). The CDR3: CSARGSSATGELFF. The CDR3 nucleotides are TGCAGTGCTAGAGGGAGTAGTGCCACCGGGGAGCTGTTTTTT.

The chain links TRBV20-1 to TRBJ2-2, with D hard to call. The CDR3 consists of 14 residues. Trimming cost V 7 bases and J 5 bases, with 17 bases left between them. The germline gives CDR1 DFQATT, CDR2 SNEGSKA (reference sequence). CDR3 DNA sequence: TGCAGTGTAAAACGAGGCCCATGGACCGGGGAGCTGTTTTTT. Protein product: CSVKRGPWTGELFF.

This clonotype occurred many times. The chain uses TRBV20-1 and TRBJ2-3; no definite D call. Germline V gives CDR1 DFQATT, CDR2 SNEGSKA (reference sequence). V lost 4 bases and J lost 4, with 27 bases in between. The CDR3 contains 18 residues. CDR3 loop: CSAKQGAGGGAFSDTQYF. As DNA, the CDR3 is TGCAGTGCTAAACAAGGAGCTGGTGGCGGAGCATTCTCAGATACGCAGTATTTT.

The chain couples TRBV4-2 to TRBJ2-5; 10 nucleotides align to TRBD2. V lost 1 base and J lost 5; bases outside the gene matches: 4. Germline assignment: CDR1 LGHNA and CDR2 YNFKEQ. The CDR3 has 15 amino acids. The CDR3 region is CASSQGSGGGETQYF. In DNA form, the CDR3 reads TGTGCCAGCAGCCAAGGAAGCGGGGGGGGTGAGACCCAGTACTTC.

The CDR3 here is CASSLVGTYTYNEQFF. The CDR3, as DNA: TGCGCCAGCAGCTTGGTTGGGACCTATACCTACAATGAGCAGTTCTTC. The J gene is TRBJ2-1, the V gene TRBV5-1, with D perhaps being TRBD1 or TRBD2 (5 bases each). Germline V gene sequence: CDR1 SGHRS, CDR2 YFSETQ. The ends were cut back, 0 bases at V and 2 bases at J, with 12 bases in the middle. The CDR3 loop spans 16 amino acids.

This chain joins TRBV20-1 and TRBJ2-3; TRBD2 aligns across 7 bases. Unmatched junction bases numbered 9, after V lost 6 bases and J lost 3 bases. In germline, CDR1 is DFQATT, CDR2 SNEGSKA (reference sequence). The CDR3 spans 14 residues. The CDR3, as DNA: TGCAGTGCCTCGGGACTAAGGGAGACAGATACGCAGTATTTT. Translated: CSASGLRETDTQYF.

The chain combines TRBV20-1 with TRBJ2-7; D unresolved. The CDR3 has 14 amino acids. Germline CDR1 and CDR2: DFQATT and SNEGSKA (reference sequence). Trimming took 3 bases from V and 3 from J, leaving 15 bases between them. CDR3 sequence (DNA): TGCAGTGCTAGGGGTAGCTTCCCCCACTACGAGCAGTACTTC. It yields the protein CSARGSFPHYEQYF.

The chain combines TRBV5-6 with TRBJ2-4; TRBD2 is a possible D gene (5 bases). Per the germline V gene, CDR1 is SGHDT and CDR2 is YYEEEE. V lost 4 bases and J 3 bases, leaving 17 bases between the germline ends. The CDR3 consists of 16 residues. The CDR3 sequence is CASSPSLTKGKNIQYF. DNA for the CDR3: TGTGCCAGCAGCCCTTCTTTGACTAAGGGCAAAAACATTCAGTACTTC.

The CDR3 DNA follows: TGTGCCAGCAGTGTCACAGGGAAGACGCAGTATTTT. As protein: CASSVTGKTQYF. The chain couples TRBV12-3 or TRBV12-4 to TRBJ2-3; D is perhaps TRBD1 (6 bases). The CDR3 runs 12 residues. V lost 5 bases and J lost 9, with 12 bases in between.

This chain connects TRBV20-1 to TRBJ2-3; 9 nucleotides match TRBD2. This CDR3 is built from 16 residues. With V trimmed by 3 bases and J by 5 bases, 12 bases remained unmatched. The germline V gene encodes CDR1 DFQATT and CDR2 SNEGSKA (reference sequence). CDR3: CSASGVREGLGDTQYF. For the CDR3, the DNA is TGCAGTGCTAGTGGTGTGCGGGAGGGCCTCGGAGATACGCAGTATTTT.

V and J are TRBV7-9 and TRBJ2-1; 10 bases are a match to TRBD2. The CDR3 is 16 residues long. Germline lookup yields CDR1 SEHNR and CDR2 FQNEAQ (reference sequence). The trim removed 6 bases at V and 4 bases at J, leaving 9 bases unmatched. CDR3 coding DNA: TGTGCCAGCAGATTCGGACTAGCGGAGCTTTACAATGAGCAGTTCTTC. Protein product: CASRFGLAELYNEQFF.

The chain combines TRBV25-1 with TRBJ2-7; D not resolved. Germline CDR1 is MGHDK and CDR2 is SYGVNS. V lost 3 bases, J lost 2 bases, and 8 bases lay in between. The CDR3 has 13 amino acids. The CDR3 DNA sequence: TGTGCCAGCAGTGATCTCGGTACCTACGAGCAGTACTTC. It yields the protein CASSDLGTYEQYF.

This clonotype has just a few counts. The CDR3 spells CAIRGQATDTQYF. In DNA, the CDR3 is TGTGCCATCAGGGGACAGGCAACAGATACGCAGTATTTT. This rearrangement joins TRBV10-3 to TRBJ2-3; TRBD1 matches 8 bases. V lost 6 bases to trimming and J lost 3 bases; unmatched junction nucleotides: 2. CDR1 is ENHRY, CDR2 SYGVKD, per germline. The CDR3 runs 13 residues.

A few counts support this clonotype. The chain joins TRBV25-1 to TRBJ1-2; D gene uncertain. The CDR3 has 11 amino acids. The ends were cut back, 1 base at V and 4 bases at J, with 1 base in the middle. CDR1 and CDR2 (germline): MGHDK, SYGVNS. As DNA, the CDR3 is TGTGCCAGCAGTGAATCCTATGGCTACACCTTC. Translation: CASSESYGYTF.

This clonotype occurred a few times. This chain links TRBV29-1 with TRBJ2-3; TRBD2 agrees at 9 bases. J gave up 0 bases and V 6 bases, and 10 bases lay outside the gene matches. The CDR3 has 16 amino acids. Germline CDR1 SQVTM, CDR2 ANQGSEA. The CDR3 region is CSVPWGTSLSTDTQYF. In DNA form, the CDR3 reads TGCAGCGTCCCATGGGGGACTAGCCTTAGCACAGATACGCAGTATTTT.

This rearrangement joins TRBV20-1 to TRBJ2-3, with D tentatively TRBD2 (5 bases). The CDR3 runs to 14 residues. Germline CDR1 DFQATT, CDR2 SNEGSKA (reference sequence). The germline V and J ends were trimmed by 1 base and 8 bases, with 16 bases remaining between them. The CDR3 loop reads CSARVAASGGTQYF. DNA of the CDR3: TGCAGTGCTAGAGTCGCGGCCAGCGGAGGTACGCAGTATTTT.

V is TRBV6-5 and J is TRBJ1-5; D gene ambiguous. From germline, CDR1 is MNHEY and CDR2 SVGAGI. The CDR3 extends over 14 amino acids. Trimming took 4 bases from V and 0 from J, leaving 7 bases between them. The CDR3 loop reads CASSLRVSNQPQHF. The DNA of the CDR3 is TGTGCCAGCAGTTTAAGGGTTAGCAATCAGCCCCAGCATTTT.